A single sample gave rise to the 12 T cell receptor beta chains below, sequenced in a study of cytomegalovirus exposure and HLA in healthy donors (dated by TCRdb to about 2017). The method behind the library was the immunoSEQ multiplex PCR assay. For the multiplex PCR, a mixture combining 60 forward primers for TCR Vbeta segments and 13 reverse primers for TCR Jbeta segments was used. Drawn from immuneACCESS, this table holds only the in-frame rearrangements with V and J called that TCRdb kept. Clones are partly lost; checked studies trace under half to an unresolved V gene and leave the rest unexplained. Across this sample there are about 100,000 clones, with 70% to 80% seen only once. The ten largest make up approximately 4.3% of the sample. The sequencing input was PBMCs. The source is a woman between 18 and 29 years old in good health and CMV-seropositive.

A few counts support this clone. The chain combines TRBV19 with TRBJ2-1, with D uncertain. V was clipped by 5 bases and J by 7 bases, with 6 bases between them. Germline V gives CDR1 LNHDA, CDR2 SQIVND (reference sequence). This CDR3 has 11 amino acids. The CDR3 nucleotides read TGTGCCAGTAGTCTCCGTAATGAGCAGTTCTTC. Translation gives CASSLRNEQFF.

The chain uses TRBV28 and TRBJ2-3, with D possibly matching TRBD2 (7 bases). The CDR3 is made up of 15 amino acids. The V gene's germline CDR1 is MDHEN and CDR2 SYDVKM. The germline V and J ends were trimmed by 6 bases and 2 bases, with 15 bases remaining between them. DNA for the CDR3: TGTGCCAGCAGGACTACAGGGACTATCACAGATACGCAGTATTTT. Encoded protein: CASRTTGTITDTQYF.

The J gene is TRBJ2-7, the V gene TRBV19, with D unclear. This CDR3 region has 14 residues. V was trimmed by 2 bases and J by 3 bases, leaving 11 bases between them. Germline values: CDR1 LNHDA, CDR2 SQIVND (reference sequence). CDR3 amino acids: CASSILVGYYEQYF. DNA of the CDR3: TGTGCCAGTAGTATACTCGTGGGCTACTACGAGCAGTACTTC. Full variable domain (remainder filled in from reference TRBV19 and TRBJ2-7): DGGITQSPKYLFRKEGQNVTLSCEQNLNHDAMYWYRQDPGQGLRLIYYSQIVNDFQKGDIAEGYSVSREKKESFPLTVTSAQKNPTAFYLCASSILVGYYEQYFGPGTRLTVT.

J is TRBJ1-2 and V is TRBV5-5; a weak D match, TRBD1 (5 bases). Germline V gives CDR1 SGHKS, CDR2 YYEKEE (reference sequence). Trimming left V 4 bases short and J 0 bases short, with 16 bases between. The CDR3 loop spans 16 amino acids. The CDR3 sequence: CASSPPWQGPNYGYTF. DNA for the CDR3: TGTGCCAGCAGCCCCCCCTGGCAGGGCCCTAACTATGGCTACACCTTC.

This sequence joins TRBV28 and TRBJ1-1; no clear D gene. The V gene's germline CDR1 is MDHEN and CDR2 SYDVKM. V was pared by 6 bases and J by 3 bases, with 17 bases between. The CDR3 covers 15 residues. CDR3 in amino acids: CASSLLPRGHTEAFF. DNA for the CDR3: TGTGCCAGCAGCCTACTCCCGCGCGGGCACACTGAAGCTTTCTTT. Full variable domain (outside the CDR3, taken from reference TRBV28 and TRBJ1-1): DVKVTQSSRYLVKRTGEKVFLECVQDMDHENMFWYRQDPGLGLRLIYFSYDVKMKEKGDIPEGYSVSREKKERFSLILESASTNQTSMYLCASSLLPRGHTEAFFGQGTRLTVV.

The CDR3 DNA reads TGTGCCATCGCAGGTAGCGGGGATCAGTTCTTC. Protein product: CAIAGSGDQFF. The chain employs TRBV10-3 and TRBJ2-1, with 8 positions matching TRBD2. In germline, CDR1 is ENHRY, CDR2 SYGVKD. V was pared by 8 bases and J by 13 bases, with 7 bases of the junction left unmatched. The CDR3 is 11 residues long.

This clone was counted a few times. The germline gene is not matched at one end of the junction; a read error may be the cause. As DNA, the CDR3 is TGTGCCATCAGTGGGGGACAGCCTGAAGCTTTCTTT. Its translation is CAISGGQPEAFF. The genes are TRBV6-1 and TRBJ1-1, with 7 bases matching TRBD1. CDR3 size: 12 residues. Per germline, CDR1 MNHNS and CDR2 SASEGT.

The rearrangement uses TRBV7-9 and TRBJ1-1; D gene ambiguous. The CDR3 runs 13 residues. Germline CDR1 is SEHNR and CDR2 is FQNEAQ (reference sequence). The ends were cut back, 5 bases at V and 0 bases at J, with 7 bases in the middle. The CDR3 sequence is CASSPLMNTEAFF. The CDR3 DNA is TGTGCCAGCAGCCCCTTAATGAACACTGAAGCTTTCTTT.

This clone came up once. The V gene is TRBV30, the J gene TRBJ1-2; D unresolved. Between the trimmed V and J ends, which lost 4 bases and 8 bases, there was a span of 11 bases. The CDR3 extends over 11 amino acids. CDR1 is GTSNPN, CDR2 SVGIG, per germline (reference sequence). CDR3 DNA sequence: TGTGCCTGGATGGAGGGATTCGGCTACACCTTC. Its translation: CAWMEGFGYTF.

The chain carries TRBV28 and TRBJ1-2, with D possibly matching TRBD1 (6 bases). There are 15 residues in the CDR3. Germline CDR1 is MDHEN and CDR2 is SYDVKM. Trimming shortened V by 6 bases and J by 0 bases, and 14 bases separated the two germline ends. The CDR3 here is CASSTWTASNYGYTF. CDR3 in DNA: TGTGCCAGCAGCACCTGGACAGCTTCTAACTATGGCTACACCTTC.

This chain uses TRBV7-9 with TRBJ2-3; no firm D call. Germline V gives CDR1 SEHNR, CDR2 FQNEAQ (reference sequence). V was clipped by 0 bases and J by 4 bases, with 5 bases between them. The CDR3 consists of 13 residues. The CDR3 sequence is CASSLAFPDTQYF. The CDR3 region has the DNA TGTGCCAGCAGCTTAGCCTTCCCAGATACGCAGTATTTT.

This chain links TRBV28 with TRBJ2-4, with 9 bases lining up with TRBD1. The CDR3 loop spans 16 amino acids. The trim removed 6 bases at V and 1 base at J, leaving 7 bases unmatched. CDR1 is MDHEN, CDR2 SYDVKM, per germline. In DNA form, the CDR3 reads TGTGCCAGCAGCCCACAGGGGGCGAAGGCCAAAAACATTCAGTACTTC. Translation: CASSPQGAKAKNIQYF.